The next 10 T cell receptor beta chains were all read from a single sample in a study of cytomegalovirus exposure and HLA in healthy donors. Produced via immunoSEQ multiplex PCR; TCRdb's table is partial and in-frame only. The sample yields roughly 120,000 clones, approximately 90% seen once. The specimen was PBMCs. The receptors stem from a woman aged 18-29 years in good health and CMV-seropositive.

This chain connects TRBV29-1 to TRBJ2-5, with 9 bases fitting TRBD1. The CDR3 runs 15 residues. The germline V gene has CDR1 SQVTM and CDR2 ANQGSEA. V was pared by 6 bases and J by 4 bases, with 12 bases of the junction left unmatched. The CDR3 reads CSVLGAGTGLETQYF. The CDR3 DNA reads TGCAGCGTCCTAGGGGCCGGGACAGGGCTAGAGACCCAGTACTTC.

This clone showed up just a few times. This chain connects TRBV5-6 to TRBJ1-2; TRBD1 aligns across 7 bases. CDR1 SGHDT and CDR2 YYEEEE come from the germline V gene. V lost 2 bases to trimming and J lost 4 bases; unmatched junction nucleotides: 8. The CDR3 extends over 15 amino acids. The CDR3 here is CASSFGQGVVYGYTF. CDR3 in DNA: TGTGCCAGCAGCTTTGGCCAGGGGGTAGTCTATGGCTACACCTTC. Full variable domain (rest looked up from reference TRBV5-6 and TRBJ1-2): DAGVTQSPTHLIKTRGQQVTLRCSPKSGHDTVSWYQQALGQGPQFIFQYYEEEERQRGNFPDRFSGHQFPNYSSELNVNALLLGDSALYLCASSFGQGVVYGYTFGSGTRLTVV.

The V gene is TRBV30, the J gene TRBJ2-7; D might be TRBD2 (6 bases). The CDR3 is 16 amino acids. V lost 4 bases and J lost 7, with 26 bases in between. Looked up from germline, CDR1 is GTSNPN and CDR2 is SVGIG (reference sequence). The DNA for the CDR3 is TGTGCCTGGATGCCCCCCTCGTCAGGGCTGGGGGGAGAGCAGTACTTC. This translates into CAWMPPSSGLGGEQYF.

V is TRBV5-1 and J is TRBJ2-3; D not resolved. With 3 bases removed from V and 5 bases from J, the gap between germline ends came to 10 bases. This CDR3 is built from 13 residues. CDR1 and CDR2 (germline): SGHRS, YFSETQ. The CDR3 coding sequence is TGCGCCAGCAGCTCCTATTCTAGAGATACGCAGTATTTT. It is translated as CASSSYSRDTQYF.

This clone was recorded once. This chain joins TRBV7-8 and TRBJ1-5; unclear D gene. Trimming took 1 base from V and 4 from J, leaving 5 bases between them. Looked up from germline, CDR1 is SGHVS and CDR2 is FQNEAQ. The CDR3 consists of 13 residues. This CDR3 is CASSLGLNQPQHF. The CDR3 DNA reads TGTGCCAGCAGCTTAGGGCTTAATCAGCCCCAGCATTTT.

This chain joins TRBV10-3 and TRBJ2-7; perhaps TRBD1 as D (5 bases). The CDR3 is made up of 12 amino acids. Germline loops: CDR1 ENHRY, CDR2 SYGVKD. V was shortened by 4 bases and J by 3 bases, with 7 bases between the two germline ends. The CDR3 is CAISVQGYEQYF. The CDR3 DNA follows: TGTGCCATCAGTGTGCAGGGCTACGAGCAGTACTTC.

This chain connects TRBV6-1 to TRBJ1-2; D is perhaps TRBD1 (6 bases). V was shortened by 6 bases and J by 7 bases, with 18 bases between the two germline ends. Looked up from germline, CDR1 is MNHNS and CDR2 is SASEGT. The CDR3 contains 14 residues. The CDR3 sequence: CASSAGGAGRGYTF. DNA of the CDR3: TGTGCCAGCAGCGCCGGGGGGGCCGGTCGTGGCTACACCTTC.

This chain connects TRBV2 to TRBJ2-1, with D hard to call. The V gene lost 7 bases and the J gene lost 0 bases, with 7 bases spanning the gap. The germline CDR1 and CDR2 sequences are SNHLY and FYNNEI. The CDR3 has 13 residues. In nucleotides, the CDR3 is TGTGCCAGCATGGTGAGCTCCTACAATGAGCAGTTCTTC. Protein sequence: CASMVSSYNEQFF.

The V call is TRBV4-3, the J call TRBJ2-5, with no clear D. V lost 0 bases, J lost 4 bases, and 9 bases lay in between. The V gene's germline CDR1 is LGHNA and CDR2 YSLEER. The CDR3 loop spans 14 amino acids. The CDR3 nucleotides are TGCGCCAGCAGCCAAGATTACTCGGGAGAGACCCAGTACTTC. It is translated as CASSQDYSGETQYF.

There are a few counts of this clone. The V and J genes are TRBV5-8 and TRBJ1-4; 11 bases are shared with TRBD1. V gave up 4 bases and J gave up 7 bases; unmatched junction bases: 3. The CDR3 is 14 amino acids. The germline CDR1 and CDR2 sequences are SGHTS and YDEGEE. The chain's CDR3 is CASSRDRGFEKLFF. In nucleotides, the CDR3 is TGTGCCAGCAGCCGGGACAGGGGGTTTGAAAAACTGTTTTTT.